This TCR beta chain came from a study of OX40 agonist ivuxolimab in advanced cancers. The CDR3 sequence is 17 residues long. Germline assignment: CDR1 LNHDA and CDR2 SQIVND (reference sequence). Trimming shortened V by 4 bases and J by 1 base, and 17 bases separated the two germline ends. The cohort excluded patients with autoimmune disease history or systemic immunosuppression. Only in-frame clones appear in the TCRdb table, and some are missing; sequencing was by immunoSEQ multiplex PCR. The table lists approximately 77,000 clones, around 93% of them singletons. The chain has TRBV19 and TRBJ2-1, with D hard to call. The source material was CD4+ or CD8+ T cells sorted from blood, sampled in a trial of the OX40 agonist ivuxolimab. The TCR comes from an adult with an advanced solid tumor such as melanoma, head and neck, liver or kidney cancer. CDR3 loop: CASSSGQLSRSYNEQFF. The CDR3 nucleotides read TGTGCCAGTAGTAGTGGCCAACTGTCAAGATCCTACAATGAGCAGTTCTTC.